This T cell receptor beta chain was recovered during a study of early T cells in non-severe SARS-CoV-2 infection. About the study: Unsorted whole-blood RNA was sequenced in bulk, leaving chains unpaired.

One entry per CDR3 protein results from TCRdb running MiXCR on the 5' RACE reads. The sample carries tens of thousands of distinct CDR3 sequences, about 19% recorded once. V was trimmed by 6 bases and J by 4 bases, leaving 16 bases between them. Germline assignment: CDR1 SEHNR and CDR2 FQNEAQ (reference sequence). CDR3 length: 15 residues. Comments on this clonotype: Its target is unknown.

Findings of the study overall: A preference for anti-spike CD8 responses marked VDJdb matching, which missed private and CD4 specificities.

The TCR comes from an adult who was a healthcare worker with PCR-confirmed SARS-CoV-2 infection or an uninfected control (not recorded which). The chain joins TRBV7-9 to TRBJ2-1, with D tentatively TRBD1 or TRBD2 (6 bases each). Here the sequenced sample was whole blood, taken at baseline. The CDR3 sequence is CASSLSRGLYNEQFF. In nucleotides, the CDR3 is TGTGCCAGCAGTCTCAGTCGGGGGCTATACAATGAGCAGTTCTTC.